Reported below is one T cell receptor beta chain. The data were taken from a study of blood T cell repertoires in COVID-19. As for the study in general: The study drew acute and convalescent COVID-19 samples from the United States, Italy and Spain.

How the authors handled the data: Amplification of reference gene primers was used by the study to estimate nucleated cell counts. Some clones are missing from TCRdb's copy, which holds only in-frame ones; the method was immunoSEQ multiplex PCR. V and J calls and clone size are as listed in that table; D and trimming were resolved from the DNA. The table records hundreds of thousands of clones, roughly nine tenths of them present only once. With 7 bases removed from V and 5 bases from J, the gap between germline ends came to 17 bases. The germline V gene has CDR1 LNHDA and CDR2 SQIVND (reference sequence). The CDR3 totals 14 residues.

This TCR derives from a man aged 30 to 39 who had recovered from COVID-19. The source material was PBMCs or T cells enriched from blood (not recorded which). The chain links TRBV19 to TRBJ2-5, with D tentatively TRBD2 (6 bases). The CDR3 here is CASTPSSGVETQYF. The CDR3, as DNA: TGTGCCAGTACCCCATCGTCGGGAGTCGAGACCCAGTACTTC.